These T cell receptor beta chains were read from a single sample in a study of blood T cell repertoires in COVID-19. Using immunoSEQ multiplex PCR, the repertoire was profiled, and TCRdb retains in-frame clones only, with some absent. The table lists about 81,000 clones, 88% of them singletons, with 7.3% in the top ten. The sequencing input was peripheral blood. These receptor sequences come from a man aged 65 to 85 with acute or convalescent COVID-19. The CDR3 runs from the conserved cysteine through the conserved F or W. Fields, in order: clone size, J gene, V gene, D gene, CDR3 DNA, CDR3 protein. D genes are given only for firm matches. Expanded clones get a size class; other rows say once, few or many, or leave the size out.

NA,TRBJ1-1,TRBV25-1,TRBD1,TGTGCCAGCCACGGACAGGGGATGAACACTGAAGCTTTCTTT,CASHGQGMNTEAFF
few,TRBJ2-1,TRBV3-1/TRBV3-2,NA,TGTGCCAGCAGCCAAGTAGCGGAGGGCGAGCAGTTCTTC,CASSQVAEGEQFF
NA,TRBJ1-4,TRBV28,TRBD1,TGTGCCAGCAGTTTATACAGGGGCCCTTCCTTTTATGAAAAACTGTTTTTT,CASSLYRGPSFYEKLFF
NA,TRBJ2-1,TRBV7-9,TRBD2,TGTGCCAGCAGCCCCCCGAGCGGGACTCTCCCTAGTGAGCAGTTCTTC,CASSPPSGTLPSEQFF
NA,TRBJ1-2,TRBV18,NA,TGTGCCAGCTCACCAGGGTCCGGGATCTATGGCTACACCTTC,CASSPGSGIYGYTF
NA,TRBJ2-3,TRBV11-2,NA,TGTGCCAGCACGGGCCCGGAGGGTGCACACACAGATACGCAGTATTTT,CASTGPEGAHTDTQYF
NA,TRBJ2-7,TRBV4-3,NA,TGCGCCAGCAGCCAAGATCGAGGGCTCGCCTACGAGCAGTACTTC,CASSQDRGLAYEQYF
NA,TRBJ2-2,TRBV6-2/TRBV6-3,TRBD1,TGTGCCAGCAGCCCCCTGAGACAGGGGACCGGGGAGCTGTTTTTT,CASSPLRQGTGELFF
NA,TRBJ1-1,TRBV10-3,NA,TGTGCCACTAGCTACCCAGGGGCGCCCACTGAAGCTTTCTTT,CATSYPGAPTEAFF
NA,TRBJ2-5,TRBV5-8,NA,TGTGCCAGCAGCCCTACAGGCGACCCGTACCAAGAGACCCAGTACTTC,CASSPTGDPYQETQYF
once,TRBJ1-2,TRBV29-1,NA,TGCAGCGTTGAAAAAGGGGCTGGGAACTATGGCTACACCTTC,CSVEKGAGNYGYTF
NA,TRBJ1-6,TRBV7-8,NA,TGTGCCAGCAGCTTAGGTGCGGCGACCTATAATTCACCCCTCCACTTT,CASSLGAATYNSPLHF
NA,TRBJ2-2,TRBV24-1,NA,TGTGCCACCAGTGATTTTCTGGGCTCCAGCACCGGGGAGCTGTTTTTT,CATSDFLGSSTGELFF
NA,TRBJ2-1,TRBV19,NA,TGTGCCAGTAGTTCCAGGGCCGAGCAGTTCTTC,CASSSRAEQFF
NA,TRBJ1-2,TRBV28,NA,TGTGCCAGCAGTTCACAGGAGAGGGGGTATGGCTACACCTTC,CASSSQERGYGYTF
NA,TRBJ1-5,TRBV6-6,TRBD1,TGTGCCAGCAGTACAGGGGTTCGCAATCAGCCCCAGCATTTT,CASSTGVRNQPQHF
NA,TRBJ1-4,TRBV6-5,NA,TGTGCCAGCAGTTACCGGGGGTCGGGGGATGAAAAACTGTTTTTT,CASSYRGSGDEKLFF
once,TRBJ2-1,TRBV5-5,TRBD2,TGTGCCAGCAGCCCGAGGGGCGGGAGCTCCTACAATGAGCAGTTCTTC,CASSPRGGSSYNEQFF
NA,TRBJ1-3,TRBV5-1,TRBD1,TGCGCCAGCAGCTTTGGACAGGGCGGAAACACCATATATTTT,CASSFGQGGNTIYF
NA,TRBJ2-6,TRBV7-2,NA,TGTGCCAGCAGTTCTAGATCCGGGGCCAACGTCCTGACTTTC,CASSSRSGANVLTF
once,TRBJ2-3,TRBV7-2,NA,TGTGCCAGCAGTTGGAGGACTTTTACAGATACGCAGTATTTT,CASSWRTFTDTQYF
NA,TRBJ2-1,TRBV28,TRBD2,TGTGCCAGCAGTTTATATAGCGGGGGGGCGTATGAGCAGTTCTTC,CASSLYSGGAYEQFF
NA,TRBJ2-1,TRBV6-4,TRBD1,TGTGCCAGCAGTGTGCGCTCGGGACAGGCATACAATGAGCAGTTCTTC,CASSVRSGQAYNEQFF
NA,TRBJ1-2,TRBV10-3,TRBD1,TGTGCCATCAGTGAGTCCGGGACAGGGGATGGCTACACCTTC,CAISESGTGDGYTF
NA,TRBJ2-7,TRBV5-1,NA,TGCGCCAGCAGCTTGGCTGCAGGTACCTACGAGCAGTACTTC,CASSLAAGTYEQYF
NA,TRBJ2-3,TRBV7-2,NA,TGTGCCAGCAGCTTCCCGGGTTTGAGGACAGATACGCAGTATTTT,CASSFPGLRTDTQYF
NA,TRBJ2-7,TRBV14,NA,TGTGCCAGCAGCCAAGATAGGGGAAACGAGCAGTACTTC,CASSQDRGNEQYF
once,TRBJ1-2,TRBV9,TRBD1,TGTGCCAGCAGTCCGGGACAGGGGGACTATGGCTACACCTTC,CASSPGQGDYGYTF
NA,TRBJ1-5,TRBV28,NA,TGTGCCAGCAGGCCCGGACTGATCAATCAGCCCCAGCATTTT,CASRPGLINQPQHF
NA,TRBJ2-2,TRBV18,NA,TGTGCCAGCTCAAGGACACAAGAAGGGACCGGGGAGCTGTTTTTT,CASSRTQEGTGELFF
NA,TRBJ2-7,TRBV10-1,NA,TGCGCCAGCAGCCGTGACAGACTCTCCTACGAGCAGTACTTC,CASSRDRLSYEQYF
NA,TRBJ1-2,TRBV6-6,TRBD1,TGTGCCAGCAGCGCACCGGGACAGTGGGGCTACACCTTC,CASSAPGQWGYTF
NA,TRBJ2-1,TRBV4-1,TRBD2,TGCGCCAGCAGCCAAGATACTAGCGGCTACAATGAGCAGTTCTTC,CASSQDTSGYNEQFF
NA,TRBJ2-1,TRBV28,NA,TGTGCCAGCAAAACTCCCCTAGTAGGGGGTGCATACAATGAGCAGTTCTTC,CASKTPLVGGAYNEQFF
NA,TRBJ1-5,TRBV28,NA,TGTGCTACCAACCGGGCAGGGGATCAGCCCCAGCATTTT,CATNRAGDQPQHF
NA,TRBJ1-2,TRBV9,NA,TGTGCCAGCAGCGTAGGCGTCGGGATTAACTATGGCTACACCTTC,CASSVGVGINYGYTF
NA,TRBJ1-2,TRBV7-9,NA,TGTGCCAGCAGCTTCGGCCAGGGTGATGGCTACACCTTC,CASSFGQGDGYTF
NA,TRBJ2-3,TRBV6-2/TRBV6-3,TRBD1,TGTGCCAGCAGTTACCTGGGACAGGGGTTTAGGGATACGCAGTATTTT,CASSYLGQGFRDTQYF
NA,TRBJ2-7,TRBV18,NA,TGTGCCAGCTCACCTACCACTTACGAGCAGTACTTC,CASSPTTYEQYF
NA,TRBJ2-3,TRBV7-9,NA,TGTGCCAGCAGCTTATCGTTAAGGGTCCGGGAAGGGCAGTATTTT,CASSLSLRVREGQYF
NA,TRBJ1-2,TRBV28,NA,TGTGCCAGCAGCCCGGGACTCCCTCATGGCTACACCTTC,CASSPGLPHGYTF
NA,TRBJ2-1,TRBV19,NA,TGTGCCAGTAGTAGGGGAGGTGGAAGCTCCTACAATGAGCAGTTCTTC,CASSRGGGSSYNEQFF
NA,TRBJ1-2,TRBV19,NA,TGTGCCAGTAGCGCGGGGACTTTGAACTATGGCTACACCTTC,CASSAGTLNYGYTF
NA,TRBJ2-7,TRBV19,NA,TGTGCCAGTAGTGGGCGTGGTGCGAACTTTACCTACGAGCAGTACTTC,CASSGRGANFTYEQYF
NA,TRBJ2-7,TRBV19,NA,TGTGCCAGTAGTAAGACGGGTTACGAGCAGTACTTC,CASSKTGYEQYF
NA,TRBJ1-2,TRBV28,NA,TGTGCCAGCAGTACGACGGACTTCCTCTTTAACTATGGCTACACCTTC,CASSTTDFLFNYGYTF